These T cell receptor beta chains were read from a single sample in a study of CXCR3-negative and CXCR3-positive naive CD8 T cells. TCRdb reprocessed the 5' RACE reads; each CDR3 protein has one entry and no DNA is given. This sample lists around 8,600 distinct CDR3 sequences; its ten largest clones have roughly 2%. Specimen: naive CXCR3+ CD8+ T cells from blood. The receptors were sampled from a human donor in good health. Some clones in this sample may be carry-over from other donors' samples. CDR3s include the opening cysteine and the closing phenylalanine or tryptophan. The order of the fields is CDR3 protein, clone size, J gene, V gene. Clone size is not always given. Where it is, it says once, few, many or a class for expanded clones.

CDR3 protein: CASSYAANNEQFF
clone size: -
J gene: TRBJ2-1
V gene: TRBV6-5

CDR3 protein: CASGLSRELFF
clone size: medium-sized
J gene: TRBJ2-2
V gene: TRBV2

CDR3 protein: CASSSTGGDGYTF
clone size: -
J gene: TRBJ1-2
V gene: TRBV7-9

CDR3 protein: CASSLSRLAAYNEQFF
clone size: medium-sized
J gene: TRBJ2-1
V gene: TRBV7-8

CDR3 protein: CASSSRGETQYF
clone size: medium-sized
J gene: TRBJ2-5
V gene: TRBV12-3/TRBV12-4

CDR3 protein: CASSPADVAYNEQFF
clone size: -
J gene: TRBJ2-1
V gene: TRBV28

CDR3 protein: CASSRGPTNTGELFF
clone size: -
J gene: TRBJ2-2
V gene: TRBV12-3/TRBV12-4

CDR3 protein: CASSQESGEQFF
clone size: -
J gene: TRBJ2-1
V gene: TRBV3-1

CDR3 protein: CASSLGDLNTEAFF
clone size: medium-sized
J gene: TRBJ1-1
V gene: TRBV12-3/TRBV12-4

CDR3 protein: CASSSLDSESYEQYF
clone size: -
J gene: TRBJ2-7
V gene: TRBV5-1

CDR3 protein: CASSLLAGANTGELFF
clone size: -
J gene: TRBJ2-2
V gene: TRBV4-1

CDR3 protein: CATSRDRLRLGQPQHF
clone size: -
J gene: TRBJ1-5
V gene: TRBV15

CDR3 protein: CASSTKPGTGNTGELFF
clone size: -
J gene: TRBJ2-2
V gene: TRBV21-1

CDR3 protein: CSVVQGWTDTQYF
clone size: -
J gene: TRBJ2-3
V gene: TRBV29-1

CDR3 protein: CASSQDRGRDTGELFF
clone size: -
J gene: TRBJ2-2
V gene: TRBV5-6

CDR3 protein: CASSLALAGVRYNEQFF
clone size: -
J gene: TRBJ2-1
V gene: TRBV7-2

CDR3 protein: CSAGTSEVIQYF
clone size: -
J gene: TRBJ2-4
V gene: TRBV29-1

CDR3 protein: CSASGTGTYEQYF
clone size: -
J gene: TRBJ2-7
V gene: TRBV29-1

CDR3 protein: CSAQGGEIYGYTF
clone size: medium-sized
J gene: TRBJ1-2
V gene: TRBV29-1

CDR3 protein: CASSIGTGVPNEQFF
clone size: -
J gene: TRBJ2-1
V gene: TRBV5-5

CDR3 protein: CSVGAARGQPQHF
clone size: -
J gene: TRBJ1-5
V gene: TRBV29-1

CDR3 protein: CASSLSPLAPEGTQYF
clone size: -
J gene: TRBJ2-5
V gene: TRBV28

CDR3 protein: CASSEPGQGLRETQYF
clone size: -
J gene: TRBJ2-5
V gene: TRBV9

CDR3 protein: CASRDRSYNEQFF
clone size: medium-sized
J gene: TRBJ2-1
V gene: TRBV6-4

CDR3 protein: CASSPGQGGPDTQYF
clone size: -
J gene: TRBJ2-3
V gene: TRBV5-1

CDR3 protein: CASSFGDEQFF
clone size: medium-sized
J gene: TRBJ2-1
V gene: TRBV28

CDR3 protein: CSASVGLIQETQYF
clone size: medium-sized
J gene: TRBJ2-5
V gene: TRBV20-1

CDR3 protein: CSVDFYTGPQDEQFF
clone size: -
J gene: TRBJ2-1
V gene: TRBV29-1

CDR3 protein: CATSRVAEGETQYF
clone size: medium-sized
J gene: TRBJ2-5
V gene: TRBV15

CDR3 protein: CSVEQGGGGSYNEQFF
clone size: medium-sized
J gene: TRBJ2-1
V gene: TRBV29-1

CDR3 protein: CASSYVEGGYGYTF
clone size: medium-sized
J gene: TRBJ1-2
V gene: TRBV6-5